This passage covers 5 T cell receptor beta chains from one sample sequenced in a study of T cell responses to AZD1222 COVID-19 vaccine. Method: immunoSEQ multiplex PCR; TCRdb's copy keeps in-frame clones and lacks some. The sample has about 79,000 clones; over 75% are singletons. The specimen was peripheral blood, collected on day 0 of AZD1222 vaccination. These receptors all come from an adult in good health.

The chain links TRBV3-1 (or the pseudogene TRBV3-2) to TRBJ2-1; 9 positions agree with TRBD2. Germline-derived CDR1 and CDR2 are LGHDT and YNNKEL (reference sequence). V lost 0 bases, J lost 7 bases, and 7 bases stayed unmatched. The CDR3 contains 16 residues. The CDR3 bases are TGTGCCAGCAGCCAAGACCGGCTAGCGGGGTCAAATGAGCAGTTCTTC. This sequence encodes CASSQDRLAGSNEQFF.

V usage is TRBV19 and J usage is TRBJ2-6; a possible D gene is TRBD1 (5 bases). The CDR3 contains 17 residues. V was pared by 3 bases and J by 0 bases, with 12 bases between. Germline V gene data show CDR1 as LNHDA and CDR2 as SQIVND (reference sequence). The CDR3: CASSIPQGNSGANVLTF. The CDR3 DNA is TGTGCCAGTAGTATCCCCCAGGGCAACTCTGGGGCCAACGTCCTGACTTTC.

The rearrangement joins TRBV4-1 to TRBJ2-5; D not resolved. The CDR3 is made up of 16 amino acids. V lost 0 bases and J lost 1, with 12 bases in between. In germline, CDR1 is MGHRA, CDR2 YSYEKL. Here the CDR3 reads CASSQDAFGLQETQYF. For the CDR3, the DNA is TGCGCCAGCAGCCAAGATGCTTTCGGCCTCCAAGAGACCCAGTACTTC.

The chain links TRBV10-1 to TRBJ2-7; 8 bases match TRBD2. In germline, CDR1 is WNHNN, CDR2 SYGVQD (reference sequence). This CDR3 is 16 amino acids long. V trimming: 3 bases; J trimming: 1 base; junction bases outside the gene matches: 8. The CDR3 sequence is CASSEGRLAGSYEQYF. The CDR3 DNA is TGCGCCAGCAGTGAAGGGCGTCTAGCGGGTTCCTACGAGCAGTACTTC.

The rearrangement uses TRBV7-2 and TRBJ2-1; D may be TRBD2 (6 bases). Per the germline V gene, CDR1 is SGHTA and CDR2 is FQGNSA. There are 15 residues in the CDR3. Deletions cut 0 bases from V and 7 bases from J, with 13 bases between. CDR3 in DNA: TGTGCCAGCAGCTTAGCGCTAAGCGGGCCGAATGAGCAGTTCTTC. Translating it yields CASSLALSGPNEQFF.